These T cell receptor beta chains were read from a single sample in a study of shared clonotypes between healthy human individuals. Clones were read by immunoSEQ multiplex PCR, and TCRdb kept only the in-frame ones, dropping some. The data contain over a million clones, 78% of them seen just once; the ten biggest clones take up under 0.65%. The sequencing sample was made of memory CD4+ T cells from PBMCs. All receptors derive from a man younger than 35 in good health. Some clones in this sample may be carry-over from other donors' samples. CDR3s include the opening cysteine and the closing phenylalanine or tryptophan. D genes are given only for firm matches. Part of the rows lack a size; the others show once, few, many or a class for expanded clones.

TRBD1 | TRBJ1-2 | . | TRBV14 | CASSQIGRGPYGYTF | TGTGCCAGCAGTCAGATTGGGAGGGGGCCTTATGGCTACACCTTC
TRBD2 | TRBJ2-5 | . | TRBV5-1 | CASSSTSGRSRETQYF | TGCGCCAGCAGCTCAACTAGCGGGAGATCGAGAGAGACCCAGTACTTC
TRBD1 | TRBJ1-1 | . | TRBV5-1 | CASRANRQGWAEAFF | TGCGCCAGCAGAGCTAACAGACAGGGGTGGGCTGAAGCTTTCTTT
. | TRBJ1-3 | few | TRBV27 | CASSLYPGRNTIYF | TGTGCCAGCAGTTTATACCCAGGCCGAAACACCATATATTTT
. | TRBJ2-7 | many | TRBV30 | CAWSRPGTYEQYF | TGTGCCTGGAGTCGGCCAGGAACCTACGAGCAGTACTTC
TRBD1 | TRBJ1-2 | once | TRBV28 | CASSSTAPGQGPGGYTF | TGTGCCAGCAGTTCTACCGCCCCGGGACAGGGGCCTGGCGGCTACACCTTC
TRBD2 | TRBJ2-3 | . | TRBV5-4 | CASRSASGGAGTQYF | TGTGCCAGCAGGTCAGCTAGCGGGGGGGCGGGGACGCAGTATTTT
. | TRBJ1-2 | . | TRBV20-1 | CSARSVGYTF | TGCAGTGCTAGATCCGTTGGCTACACCTTC
TRBD1 | TRBJ2-1 | . | TRBV5-6 | CASSLTGTGGRSYNEQFF | TGTGCCAGCAGTCTCACCGGGACAGGGGGACGCTCCTACAATGAGCAGTTCTTC
TRBD1 | TRBJ1-2 | . | TRBV9 | CASASGTDSGYTF | TGTGCCAGTGCTTCCGGGACAGATTCTGGCTACACCTTC
. | TRBJ1-5 | . | TRBV19 | CASSIRGSGRIGGPQHF | TGTGCCAGTAGTATTCGGGGAAGCGGGAGGATAGGGGGGCCCCAGCATTTT
. | TRBJ2-7 | . | TRBV28 | CASRDTRYEQYF | TGTGCCAGCAGGGACACCCGCTACGAGCAGTACTTC
. | TRBJ2-5 | . | TRBV20-1 | CSARDRTQYF | TGCAGTGCTAGAGATCGGACCCAGTACTTC
TRBD2 | TRBJ2-1 | . | TRBV4-1 | CASSQGIAAGLYNEQFF | TGCGCCAGCAGCCAAGGAATTGCAGCGGGATTATACAATGAGCAGTTCTTC
. | TRBJ1-1 | few | TRBV30 | CAWSVGHTEAFF | TGTGCCTGGAGTGTGGGGCACACTGAAGCTTTCTTT
TRBD1 | TRBJ1-1 | . | TRBV7-9 | CASSPDRGQVTEAFF | TGTGCCAGCAGCCCGGACAGGGGGCAGGTTACTGAAGCTTTCTTT
TRBD1 | TRBJ2-7 | . | TRBV9 | CASSVQGGQGYEQYF | TGTGCCAGCAGCGTACAAGGGGGACAGGGCTACGAGCAGTACTTC
. | TRBJ2-7 | . | TRBV6-6 | CASSYSGAGGYEQYF | TGTGCCAGCAGTTACTCTGGGGCAGGGGGGTACGAGCAGTACTTC
. | TRBJ1-5 | . | TRBV7-2 | CASSDPLRGESNQPQHF | TGTGCCAGCAGCGACCCCCTCAGGGGAGAAAGCAATCAGCCCCAGCATTTT
. | TRBJ1-2 | . | TRBV5-1 | CASSPDRGGGYGYTF | TGCGCCAGCAGCCCGGACCGGGGAGGAGGCTATGGCTACACCTTC
TRBD1 | TRBJ2-2 | few | TRBV4-2 | CASSTRQGITGELFF | TGTGCCAGCAGCACTAGACAGGGGATAACCGGGGAGCTGTTTTTT
. | TRBJ2-1 | . | TRBV5-4 | CASFEGGEHNEQFF | TGTGCCAGCTTTGAGGGGGGGGAACACAATGAGCAGTTCTTC
TRBD1 | TRBJ2-7 | . | TRBV28 | CASSLGGQGMIYEQYF | TGTGCCAGCAGTTTAGGGGGACAGGGGATGATATACGAGCAGTACTTC